This TCR beta chain stems from a study of low-dose radiotherapy and immunotherapy resistance in tumors. Overall study: A dose of 300 mg of oral aspirin was taken by patients daily for four cycles from cycle 1 day 1.

Many counts were recorded for this clonotype. First-strand cDNA used TRAV- and TRBV-specific primers, covering alpha and beta chains. TCR amplification involved 20 to 25 PCR cycles with a constant-region primer and V-primer adapter. TCRdb independently ran MiXCR on the reads; one entry per CDR3 protein. The sample has tens of thousands of distinct CDR3 sequences; over 15% are singletons. There are 13 residues in the CDR3. Looked up from germline, CDR1 is LNHDA and CDR2 is SQIVND (reference sequence). V dropped 6 bases and J dropped 0 bases, with 3 bases sitting between them. The time point denotes: before trial treatment. In the RACIN dose-escalation trial, donors got nivolumab plus ipilimumab with aspirin, cyclophosphamide and radiotherapy.

The sequencing used PBMCs, collected before treatment. The receptor was derived from a male donor with prostate cancer. V is TRBV19 and J is TRBJ2-6; D remains ambiguous. As DNA, the CDR3 is TGTGCCAGTAGCGACTCTGGGGCCAACGTCCTGACTTTC. It codes for CASSDSGANVLTF.